Here is one T cell receptor beta chain with its context. Antigen: not known. These data are taken from a study of T-cell memory formation after mild COVID-19. Overall study findings and caveats: Detection of some responders pre-infection suggested pre-existing cross-reactive memory T cells participated.

5'RACE primed at constant segments yielded TCR alpha and TCR beta cDNA libraries bearing sample barcodes and UMIs. TCRdb passed the 5' RACE reads through MiXCR, listing each CDR3 protein once. The sample lists fewer than 300,000 distinct CDR3 sequences; under 20% were seen once. This CDR3 contains 15 residues. The genes are TRBV3-2 and TRBJ2-5. TRBV3-2 is a pseudogene segment. The TCR comes from a man aged 18 to 30 who had mild COVID-19 (a few samples of this study predate the infection). Cell type and time point are not known. Sequenced sample: PBMCs or a T cell subset sorted from them (not recorded which). CDR3 sequence (DNA): TGTGCCAGCAGCCATTGGGCAGAGACCCAAGAGACCCAGTACTTC. Translated, it gives CASSHWAETQETQYF.